These T cell receptor beta chains were read from a single sample in a study of human T cells and chemical hapten exposure. Each CDR3 protein is one row after TCRdb ran MiXCR on the RACE reads. This table holds about 380,000 distinct CDR3 sequences, roughly 4.8% found once. The sample was whole blood, taken in connection with sensitization to the hapten diphenylcyclopropenone (DPC). These receptors all come from a woman aged 50 to 60 with alopecia areata. Some clones in this sample may be carry-over from other donors' samples. CDR3s include the opening cysteine and the closing phenylalanine or tryptophan. D genes are given only for firm matches. Not every row has a clone size; where given, it reads once, few, many or a size class.

>many|.|TRBJ2-7|TRBV4-2
CASSQEEGTTAYEQYF
TGTGCCAGCAGCCAAGAAGAAGGCACGACCGCCTACGAGCAGTACTTC
>many|.|TRBJ2-7|TRBV20-1
CSAKPYTAYEQYF
TGCAGTGCTAAACCCTACACTGCCTACGAGCAGTACTTC
>.|.|TRBJ1-1|TRBV7-2
CASRLSGAVAEAFF
TGTGCCAGCCGCTTGTCTGGGGCTGTCGCTGAAGCTTTCTTT
>many|TRBD1|TRBJ1-5|TRBV28
CASSRQGSQPQHF
TGTGCCAGCAGCCGACAGGGTAGTCAGCCCCAGCATTTT
>.|TRBD1|TRBJ2-3|TRBV7-8
CASSATQGADTQYF
TGTGCCAGCAGCGCGACCCAGGGGGCAGATACGCAGTATTTT
>.|.|TRBJ1-2|TRBV5-6
CASSSVRVSAIYGYTF
TGTGCCAGCAGCTCGGTCAGGGTTTCAGCGATTTATGGCTACACCTTC
>.|.|TRBJ2-7|TRBV6-5
CASSQGKGQYF
TGTGCCAGCAGCCAAGGGAAGGGGCAGTACTTC
>many|.|TRBJ1-1|TRBV5-1
CASSLVWGAEAFF
TGCGCCAGCAGCTTGGTGTGGGGCGCTGAAGCTTTCTTT
>many|.|TRBJ2-5|TRBV6-5
CASSTQSGTRETQYF
TGTGCCAGCAGCACTCAATCCGGGACCCGAGAGACCCAGTACTTC
>.|TRBD2|TRBJ2-1|TRBV6-2/TRBV6-3
CASSRPLAGTDNEQFF
TGTGCCAGCAGTCGTCCCCTAGCGGGAACGGATAATGAGCAGTTCTTC
>many|TRBD1|TRBJ1-5|TRBV3-1
CATASGTGGNQPQHF
TGTGCCACCGCATCCGGGACAGGGGGCAATCAGCCCCAGCATTTT
>few|.|TRBJ2-5|TRBV29-1
CSVEQGTQTQYF
TGCAGCGTTGAGCAGGGGACCCAGACCCAGTACTTC
>many|TRBD1|TRBJ1-5|TRBV5-5
CASSLGQGWQPQHF
TGTGCCAGCAGCTTGGGACAGGGTTGGCAGCCCCAGCATTTT
>.|.|TRBJ1-5|TRBV6-1
CASSGGHEPQHF
TGTGCCAGCAGTGGGGGACACGAGCCCCAGCATTTT
>.|TRBD2|TRBJ2-3|TRBV7-2
CASSYPSGSYPDTQYF
TGTGCCAGCAGCTACCCTAGCGGGAGTTACCCAGATACGCAGTATTTT
>few|.|TRBJ2-3|TRBV6-6
CASSYTGIPDLSTDTQYF
TGTGCCAGCAGTTACACCGGCATCCCGGACTTGAGCACAGATACGCAGTATTTT
>.|.|TRBJ2-3|TRBV6-6
CASSSPPGLDRDTQYF
TGTGCCAGCAGTTCCCCCCCAGGGCTAGATAGAGATACGCAGTATTTT
>.|.|TRBJ1-6|TRBV15
CATSERDNSPLHF
TGTGCCACCAGCGAGAGGGATAATTCACCCCTCCACTTT
>few|.|TRBJ2-5|TRBV19
CASSTTSLETQYF
TGTGCCAGTAGTACAACTAGCCTGGAGACCCAGTACTTC
>few|.|TRBJ1-2|TRBV6-5
CASHRLNYGYTF
TGTGCCAGCCATCGCCTAAACTATGGCTACACCTTC
>.|.|TRBJ2-3|TRBV7-2
CASSHWASPDTQYF
TGTGCCAGCAGCCACTGGGCCAGCCCAGATACGCAGTATTTT
>.|TRBD2|TRBJ2-3|TRBV5-1
CASSLVSGGQDTQYF
TGCGCCAGCAGCTTGGTATCGGGAGGGCAAGATACGCAGTATTTT
>.|.|TRBJ1-2|TRBV5-4
CASSSLIRQGYTF
TGTGCCAGCAGCTCCTTGATTCGGCAAGGCTACACCTTC
>.|.|TRBJ1-1|TRBV12-3/TRBV12-4
CASSLGWVTEAFF
TGTGCCAGCAGTTTAGGCTGGGTCACTGAAGCTTTCTTT
>.|TRBD2|TRBJ2-7|TRBV27
CASSWTSGVYEQYF
TGTGCCAGCAGCTGGACTAGCGGGGTCTACGAGCAGTACTTC
>many|.|TRBJ2-7|TRBV12-3/TRBV12-4
CASSLGHSDEQYF
TGTGCCAGCAGTTTAGGACATAGCGACGAGCAGTACTTC
>many|.|TRBJ1-1|TRBV6-5
CASSGPMSTEAFF
TGTGCCAGCAGTGGACCGATGAGCACTGAAGCTTTCTTT
>few|.|TRBJ2-6|TRBV7-6
CASSRANVLTF
TGTGCCAGCTCCAGGGCCAACGTCCTGACTTTC
>few|.|TRBJ2-7|TRBV29-1
CSVEPLGGTYEQYF
TGCAGCGTTGAGCCCTTAGGAGGGACCTACGAGCAGTACTTC
>many|.|TRBJ2-7|TRBV2
CASIGRDYEQYF
TGTGCCAGCATCGGCAGGGACTACGAGCAGTACTTC
>many|.|TRBJ1-1|TRBV10-3
CAISGRENTEAFF
TGTGCCATCAGTGGTCGAGAGAACACTGAAGCTTTCTTT
>many|.|TRBJ1-4|TRBV3-1
CASSQTGNRLFF
TGTGCCAGCAGCCAAACAGGCAATAGACTGTTTTTT
>.|.|TRBJ2-7|TRBV12-3/TRBV12-4
CASSLSGLQGEQYF
TGTGCCAGCAGTTTGTCGGGGCTCCAGGGCGAGCAGTACTTC
>many|.|TRBJ1-5|TRBV23-1
CAIPTGGLDF
TGCGCCATCCCAACGGGGGGCCTGGATTTT
>many|.|TRBJ1-4|TRBV6-5
CASSRPGGEKLFF
TGTGCCAGCAGTCGGCCGGGAGGTGAAAAACTGTTTTTT
>many|.|TRBJ2-7|TRBV6-6
CASSYSQSQEQYF
TGTGCCAGCAGTTACTCCCAGTCTCAAGAGCAGTACTTC
>many|TRBD2|TRBJ2-1|TRBV29-1
CSAPSSGHNEQFF
TGCAGCGCACCATCTAGCGGGCACAATGAGCAGTTCTTC
>many|.|TRBJ2-5|TRBV7-2
CASGDPTETQYF
TGTGCCAGCGGCGACCCTACCGAGACCCAGTACTTC
>many|TRBD2|TRBJ2-7|TRBV30
CAWSVAILAGPSIALEQYF
TGTGCCTGGAGTGTAGCTATACTAGCGGGCCCCTCCATCGCACTCGAGCAGTACTTC
>many|.|TRBJ1-1|TRBV6-5
CASSYEGGREAFF
TGTGCCAGCAGTTACGAAGGGGGGCGCGAAGCTTTCTTT
>many|TRBD1|TRBJ1-2|TRBV29-1
CSVEFPGTGRYGYTF
TGCAGCGTTGAATTCCCCGGGACAGGGCGATATGGCTACACCTTC
>.|.|TRBJ1-1|TRBV12-3/TRBV12-4
CASSGNGAEAFF
TGTGCCAGCAGCGGAAACGGGGCTGAAGCTTTCTTT